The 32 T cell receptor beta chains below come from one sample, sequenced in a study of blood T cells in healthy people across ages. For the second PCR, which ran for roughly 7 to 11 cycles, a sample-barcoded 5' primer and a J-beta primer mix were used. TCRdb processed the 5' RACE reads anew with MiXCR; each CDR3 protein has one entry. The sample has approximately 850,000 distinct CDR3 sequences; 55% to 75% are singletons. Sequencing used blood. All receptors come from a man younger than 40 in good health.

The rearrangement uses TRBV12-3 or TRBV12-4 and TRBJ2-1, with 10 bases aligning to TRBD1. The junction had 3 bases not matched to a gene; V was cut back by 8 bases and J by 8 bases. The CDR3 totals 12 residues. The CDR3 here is CASGDRGYEQFF. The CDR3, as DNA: TGTGCCAGCGGGGACAGGGGCTATGAGCAGTTCTTC.

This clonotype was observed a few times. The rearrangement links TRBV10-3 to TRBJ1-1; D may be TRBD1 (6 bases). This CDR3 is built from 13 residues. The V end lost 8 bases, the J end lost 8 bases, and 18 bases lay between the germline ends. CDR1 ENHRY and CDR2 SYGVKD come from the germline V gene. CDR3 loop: CAIGSPGESEAFF. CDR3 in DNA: TGTGCCATCGGGAGCCCAGGGGAATCCGAAGCTTTCTTT.

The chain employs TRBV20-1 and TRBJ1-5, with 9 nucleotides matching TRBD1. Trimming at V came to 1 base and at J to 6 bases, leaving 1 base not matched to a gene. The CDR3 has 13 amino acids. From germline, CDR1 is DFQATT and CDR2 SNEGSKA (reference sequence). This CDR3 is CSARAQGAQPQHF. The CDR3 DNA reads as TGCAGTGCTAGAGCACAGGGGGCTCAGCCCCAGCATTTT.

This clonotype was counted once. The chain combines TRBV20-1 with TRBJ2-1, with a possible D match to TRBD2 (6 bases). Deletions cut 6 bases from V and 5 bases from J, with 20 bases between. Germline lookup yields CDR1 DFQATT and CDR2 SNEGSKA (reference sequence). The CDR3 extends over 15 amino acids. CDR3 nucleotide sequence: TGCAGTGCGAGTCGACCGGGACTTTTTAACAATGAGCAGTTCTTC. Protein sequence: CSASRPGLFNNEQFF.

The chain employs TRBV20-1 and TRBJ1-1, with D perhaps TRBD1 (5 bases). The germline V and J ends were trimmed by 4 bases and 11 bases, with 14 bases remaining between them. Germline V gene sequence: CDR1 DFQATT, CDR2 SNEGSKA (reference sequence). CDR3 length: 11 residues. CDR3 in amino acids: CSANGGLDAFF. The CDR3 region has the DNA TGCAGTGCTAACGGGGGTTTGGATGCTTTCTTT.

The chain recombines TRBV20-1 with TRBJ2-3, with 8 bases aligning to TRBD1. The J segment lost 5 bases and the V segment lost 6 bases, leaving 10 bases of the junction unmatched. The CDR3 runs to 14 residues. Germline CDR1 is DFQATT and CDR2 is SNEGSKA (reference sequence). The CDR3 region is CSATSGGAGDTQYF. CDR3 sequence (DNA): TGCAGTGCGACATCAGGGGGCGCGGGAGATACGCAGTATTTT.

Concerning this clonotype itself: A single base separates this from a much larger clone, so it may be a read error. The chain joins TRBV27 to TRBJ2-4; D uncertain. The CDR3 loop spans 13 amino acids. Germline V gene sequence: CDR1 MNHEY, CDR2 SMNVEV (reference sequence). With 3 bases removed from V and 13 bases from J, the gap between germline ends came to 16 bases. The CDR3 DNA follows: TGTGCCAGCAGTTTGCGACCCGCTAATGAGCAGTACTTC. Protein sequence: CASSLRPANEQYF.

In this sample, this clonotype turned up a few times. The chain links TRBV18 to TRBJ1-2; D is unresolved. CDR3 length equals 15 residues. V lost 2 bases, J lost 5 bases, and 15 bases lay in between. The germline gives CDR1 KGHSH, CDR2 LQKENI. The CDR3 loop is CASSPEAGIGYGYTF. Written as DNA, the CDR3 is TGTGCCAGCTCACCAGAGGCGGGGATTGGTTATGGCTACACCTTC.

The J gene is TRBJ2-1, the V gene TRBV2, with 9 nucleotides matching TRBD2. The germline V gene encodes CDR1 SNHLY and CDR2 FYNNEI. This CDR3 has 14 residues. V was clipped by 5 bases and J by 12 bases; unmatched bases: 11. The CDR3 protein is CASSPRTSDSWQFF. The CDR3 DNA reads TGTGCCAGCAGTCCACGGACTAGCGATTCGTGGCAGTTCTTC.

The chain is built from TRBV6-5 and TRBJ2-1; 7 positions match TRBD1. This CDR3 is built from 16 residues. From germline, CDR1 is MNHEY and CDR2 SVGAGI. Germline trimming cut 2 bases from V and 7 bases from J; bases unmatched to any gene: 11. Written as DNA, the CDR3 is TGTGCCAGCAGTTACGGGCAGGGGGAAGGGGATAATGAGCAGTTCTTC. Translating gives CASSYGQGEGDNEQFF.

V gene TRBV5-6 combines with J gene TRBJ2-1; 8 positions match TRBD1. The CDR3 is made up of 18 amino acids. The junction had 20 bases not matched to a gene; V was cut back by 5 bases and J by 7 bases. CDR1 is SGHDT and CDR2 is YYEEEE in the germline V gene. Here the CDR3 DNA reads TGTGCCAGCAGTACGGCATTCGGTCCGAGACAGGGGCGGAATGAGCAGTTCTTC. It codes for CASSTAFGPRQGRNEQFF.

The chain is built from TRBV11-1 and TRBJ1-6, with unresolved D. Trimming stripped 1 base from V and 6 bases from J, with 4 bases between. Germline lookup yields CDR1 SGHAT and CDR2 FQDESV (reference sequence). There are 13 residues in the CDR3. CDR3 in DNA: TGTGCCAGCAGCTTAGAACCTAATTCACCCCTCCACTTT. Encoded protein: CASSLEPNSPLHF.

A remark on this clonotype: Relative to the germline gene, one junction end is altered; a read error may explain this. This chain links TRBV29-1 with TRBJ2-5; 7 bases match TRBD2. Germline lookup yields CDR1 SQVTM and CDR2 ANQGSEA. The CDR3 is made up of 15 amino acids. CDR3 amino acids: CSVQDQAGIQETQYF. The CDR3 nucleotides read TGCAGCGTTCAAGATCAAGCGGGGATCCAAGAGACCCAGTACTTC.

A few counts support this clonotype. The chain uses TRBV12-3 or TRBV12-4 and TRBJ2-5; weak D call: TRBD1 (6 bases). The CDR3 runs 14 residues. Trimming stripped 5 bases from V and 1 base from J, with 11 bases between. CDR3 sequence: CASSTGSAQETQYF. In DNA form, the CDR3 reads TGTGCCAGCAGTACAGGGTCGGCCCAAGAGACCCAGTACTTC.

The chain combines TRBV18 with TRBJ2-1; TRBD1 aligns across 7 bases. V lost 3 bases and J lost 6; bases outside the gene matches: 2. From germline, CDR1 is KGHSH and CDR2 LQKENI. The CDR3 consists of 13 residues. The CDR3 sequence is CASSPGQTNEQFF. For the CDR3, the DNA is TGTGCCAGCTCACCGGGACAGACCAATGAGCAGTTCTTC.

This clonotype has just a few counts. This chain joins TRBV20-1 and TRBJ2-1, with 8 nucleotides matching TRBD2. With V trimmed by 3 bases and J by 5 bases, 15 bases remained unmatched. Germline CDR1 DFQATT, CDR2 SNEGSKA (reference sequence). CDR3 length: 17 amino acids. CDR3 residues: CSASPPRSAGDHNEQFF. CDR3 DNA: TGCAGTGCTAGTCCCCCGCGGTCAGCGGGAGATCACAATGAGCAGTTCTTC.

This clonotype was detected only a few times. Written as DNA, the CDR3 is TGCAGTGCGCAGGACCACCAGCAGTTCTTC. Translating it yields CSAQDHQQFF. The rearrangement uses TRBV20-1 and TRBJ2-1, with D uncertain. This CDR3 region has 10 residues. The V and J ends lost 6 bases and 11 bases respectively, with 11 bases between them. Germline-derived CDR1 and CDR2 are DFQATT and SNEGSKA (reference sequence).

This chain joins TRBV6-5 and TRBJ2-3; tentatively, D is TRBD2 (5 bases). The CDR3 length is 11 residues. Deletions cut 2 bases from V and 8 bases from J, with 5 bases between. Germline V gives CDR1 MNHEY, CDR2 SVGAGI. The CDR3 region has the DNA TGTGCCAGCAGTTACGGAGGTACGCAGTATTTT. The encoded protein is CASSYGGTQYF.

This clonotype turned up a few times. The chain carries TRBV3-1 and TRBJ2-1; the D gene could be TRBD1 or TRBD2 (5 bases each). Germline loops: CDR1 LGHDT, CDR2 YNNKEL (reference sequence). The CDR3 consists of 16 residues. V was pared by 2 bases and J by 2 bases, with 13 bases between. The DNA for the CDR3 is TGTGCCAGCAGCCAATCGGCCGGGGCCACCTACAATGAGCAGTTCTTC. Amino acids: CASSQSAGATYNEQFF.

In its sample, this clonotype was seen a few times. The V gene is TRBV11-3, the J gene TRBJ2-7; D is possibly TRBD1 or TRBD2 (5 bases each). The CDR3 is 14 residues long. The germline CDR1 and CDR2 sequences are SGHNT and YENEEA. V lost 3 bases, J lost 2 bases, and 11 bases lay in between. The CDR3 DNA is TGTGCCAGCAGCTTCGGGACGGTAACCTACGAGCAGTACTTC. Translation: CASSFGTVTYEQYF. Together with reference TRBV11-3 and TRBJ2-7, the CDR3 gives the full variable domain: EAGVVQSPRYKIIEKKQPVAFWCNPISGHNTLYWYLQNLGQGPELLIRYENEEAVDDSQLPKDRFSAERLKGVDSTLKIQPAELGDSAVYLCASSFGTVTYEQYFGPGTRLTVT.

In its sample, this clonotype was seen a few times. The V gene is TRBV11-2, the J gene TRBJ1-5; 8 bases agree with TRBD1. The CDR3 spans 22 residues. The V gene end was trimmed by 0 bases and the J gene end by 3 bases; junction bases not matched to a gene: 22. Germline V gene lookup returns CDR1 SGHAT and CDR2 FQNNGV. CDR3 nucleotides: TGTGCCAGCAGCTTAGAGGACAGGGTGGGAACTCACGACGGCCCTTACAATCAGCCCCAGCATTTT. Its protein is CASSLEDRVGTHDGPYNQPQHF.

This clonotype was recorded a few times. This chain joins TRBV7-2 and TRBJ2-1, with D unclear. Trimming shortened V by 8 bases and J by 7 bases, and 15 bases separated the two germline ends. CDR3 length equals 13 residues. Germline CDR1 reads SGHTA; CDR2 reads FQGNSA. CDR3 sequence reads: CASSYFGENEQFF. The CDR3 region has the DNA TGTGCCAGCTCGTATTTTGGAGAAAATGAGCAGTTCTTC. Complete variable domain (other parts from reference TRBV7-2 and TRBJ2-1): GAGVSQSPSNKVTEKGKDVELRCDPISGHTALYWYRQSLGQGLEFLIYFQGNSAPDKSGLPSDRFSAERTGGSVSTLTIQRTQQEDSAVYLCASSYFGENEQFFGPGTRLTVL.

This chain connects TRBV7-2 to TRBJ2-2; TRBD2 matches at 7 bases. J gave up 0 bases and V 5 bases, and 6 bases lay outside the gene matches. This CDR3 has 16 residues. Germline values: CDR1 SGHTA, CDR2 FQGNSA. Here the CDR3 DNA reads TGTGCCAGCAGCCCCTTACTAGCGTCGAACACCGGGGAGCTGTTTTTT. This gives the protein CASSPLLASNTGELFF. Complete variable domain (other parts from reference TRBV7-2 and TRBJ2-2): GAGVSQSPSNKVTEKGKDVELRCDPISGHTALYWYRQSLGQGLEFLIYFQGNSAPDKSGLPSDRFSAERTGGSVSTLTIQRTQQEDSAVYLCASSPLLASNTGELFFGEGSRLTVL.

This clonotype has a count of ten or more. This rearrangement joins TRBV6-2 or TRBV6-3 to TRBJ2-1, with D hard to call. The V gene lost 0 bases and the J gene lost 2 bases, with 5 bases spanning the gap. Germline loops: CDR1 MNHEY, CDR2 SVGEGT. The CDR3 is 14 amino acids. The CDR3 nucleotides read TGTGCCAGCAGTTACTCGACTCCCTACAATGAGCAGTTCTTC. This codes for CASSYSTPYNEQFF.

The CDR3 DNA follows: TGTGCCAGCAGCCCACTCGGGGGGCCGAGCTCCTACAATGAGCAGTTCTTC. Protein sequence: CASSPLGGPSSYNEQFF. The chain joins TRBV5-5 to TRBJ2-1; D might be TRBD2 (7 bases). Trimming pared 4 bases from V and 0 bases from J, leaving 17 bases between. The CDR3 is 17 amino acids. Germline CDR1 and CDR2: SGHKS and YYEKEE (reference sequence).

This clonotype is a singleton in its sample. The CDR3 spells CASSQDTESNGRAFF. CDR3 coding DNA: TGTGCCAGCAGCCAAGATACGGAATCGAATGGTCGAGCTTTCTTT. V gene TRBV4-2 combines with J gene TRBJ1-1; D call uncertain. This CDR3 is built from 15 residues. The germline CDR1 and CDR2 sequences are LGHNA and YNFKEQ. The ends were cut back, 0 bases at V and 10 bases at J, with 18 bases in the middle.

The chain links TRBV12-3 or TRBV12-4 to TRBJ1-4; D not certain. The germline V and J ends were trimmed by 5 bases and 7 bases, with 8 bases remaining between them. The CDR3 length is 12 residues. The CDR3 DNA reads TGTGCCAGCAGTAGGAAGATTGAAAAACTGTTTTTT. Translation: CASSRKIEKLFF.

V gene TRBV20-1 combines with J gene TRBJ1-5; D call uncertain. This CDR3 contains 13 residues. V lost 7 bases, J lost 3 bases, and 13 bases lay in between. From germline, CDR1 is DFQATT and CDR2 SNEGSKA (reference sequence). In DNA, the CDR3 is TGCAGTGTCTGTCAGGACCTCAATCAGCCCCAGCATTTT. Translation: CSVCQDLNQPQHF.

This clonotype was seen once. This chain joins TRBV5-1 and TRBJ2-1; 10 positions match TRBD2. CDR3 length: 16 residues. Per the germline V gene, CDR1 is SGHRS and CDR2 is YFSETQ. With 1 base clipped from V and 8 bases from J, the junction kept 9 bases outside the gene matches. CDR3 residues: CASSLTLAGSNDEQFF. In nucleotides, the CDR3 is TGCGCCAGCAGCTTGACACTAGCGGGATCCAATGATGAGCAGTTCTTC. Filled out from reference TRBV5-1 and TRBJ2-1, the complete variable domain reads KAGVTQTPRYLIKTRGQQVTLSCSPISGHRSVSWYQQTPGQGLQFLFEYFSETQRNKGNFPGRFSGRQFSNSRSEMNVSTLELGDSALYLCASSLTLAGSNDEQFFGPGTRLTVL.

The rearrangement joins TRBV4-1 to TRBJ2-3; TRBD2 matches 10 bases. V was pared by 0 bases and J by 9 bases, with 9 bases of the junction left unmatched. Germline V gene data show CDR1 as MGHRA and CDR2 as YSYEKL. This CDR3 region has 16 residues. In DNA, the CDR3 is TGCGCCAGCAGCCAAGATCTAGCGGGAGCTCGGAGGACGCAGTATTTT. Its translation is CASSQDLAGARRTQYF.

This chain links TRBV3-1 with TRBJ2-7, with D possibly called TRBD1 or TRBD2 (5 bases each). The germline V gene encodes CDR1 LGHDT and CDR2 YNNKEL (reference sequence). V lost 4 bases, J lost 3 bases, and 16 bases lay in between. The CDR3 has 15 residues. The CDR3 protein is CASSPPGRSHYEQYF. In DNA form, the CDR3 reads TGTGCCAGCAGCCCCCCGGGACGGAGTCACTACGAGCAGTACTTC.

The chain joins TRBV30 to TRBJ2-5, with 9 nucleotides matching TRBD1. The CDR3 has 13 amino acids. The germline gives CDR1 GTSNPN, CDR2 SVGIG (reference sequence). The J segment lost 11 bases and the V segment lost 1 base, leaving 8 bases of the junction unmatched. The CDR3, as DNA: TGTGCCTGGAGTGCAGGACAGGGGTTTGTGCAGTACTTC. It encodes CAWSAGQGFVQYF.